What follows are 10 T cell receptor beta chains derived from one specimen sequenced in a study of graft-versus-host responses after intestinal transplantation. From the graft tissue, intraepithelial and lamina propria lymphocytes were released through processing. The assay was immunoSEQ multiplex PCR, and TCRdb's table has in-frame clones only and misses some. The data hold some 2,000 clones, with 85% observed a single time. Sequences were derived from ileum tissue, sampled about 52 days after intestinal transplant. These receptors were collected from a human patient who received an intestinal transplant, so some T cells may come from the graft donor.

The rearrangement uses TRBV4-2 and TRBJ2-4; 10 positions agree with TRBD1. CDR1 is LGHNA, CDR2 YNFKEQ, per germline. Trimming cost V 1 base and J 6 bases; bases outside gene matches: 15. The CDR3 is made up of 19 amino acids. CDR3 loop: CASSQVLGGTGVLGNIQYF. The DNA of the CDR3 is TGTGCCAGCAGCCAAGTGCTTGGCGGGACAGGGGTTTTGGGAAACATTCAGTACTTC.

The V and J genes are TRBV15 and TRBJ2-7; possibly TRBD1 for D (7 bases). CDR1 is LNHNV and CDR2 is YYDKDF in the germline V gene (reference sequence). Trimming removed 3 bases from V and 5 bases from J, with 17 bases in between. This CDR3 comprises 15 residues. The CDR3 nucleotides read TGTGCCACCAGCAGGGGGGGAACAGGGGTACACGAGCAGTACTTC. This codes for CATSRGGTGVHEQYF.

This sequence joins TRBV4-1 and TRBJ1-4, with D tentatively TRBD1 (5 bases). The germline CDR1 and CDR2 sequences are MGHRA and YSYEKL. The germline V and J ends were trimmed by 3 bases and 10 bases, with 21 bases remaining between them. The CDR3 is 16 amino acids. Here the CDR3 reads CASSQPVSVNGGKLFF. In nucleotides, the CDR3 is TGCGCCAGCAGCCAGCCCGTTTCGGTAAATGGGGGAAAACTGTTTTTT.

The genes are TRBV6-5 and TRBJ1-2, with 9 bases matching TRBD1. Germline CDR1 MNHEY, CDR2 SVGAGI. The length of the CDR3 is 16 residues. Trimming at V came to 2 bases and at J to 6 bases, leaving 10 bases not matched to a gene. Written as DNA, the CDR3 is TGTGCCAGCAGTTACACAAACCGGGACAGGGTAAATGGCTACACCTTC. Amino acids: CASSYTNRDRVNGYTF.

The chain employs TRBV7-8 and TRBJ1-3; no reliable D call. The CDR3 consists of 14 residues. The ends were cut back, 6 bases at V and 1 base at J, with 10 bases in the middle. Germline CDR1 and CDR2: SGHVS and FQNEAQ. Here the CDR3 reads CASRETGSGNTIYF. CDR3 sequence (DNA): TGTGCCAGCAGGGAAACGGGTTCTGGAAACACCATATATTTT.

The chain is built from TRBV9 and TRBJ1-6; tentative D call: TRBD1 (6 bases). The V and J ends lost 3 bases and 1 base respectively, with 14 bases between them. CDR1 and CDR2 from the germline V gene are SGDLS and YYNGEE. The CDR3 contains 17 residues. CDR3 nucleotides: TGTGCCAGCAGCGCAGGACAGTCAGTGTCCTATAATTCACCCCTCCACTTT. It specifies CASSAGQSVSYNSPLHF.

Comment on this clone: At one boundary the junction diverges from the germline segment, which might be a read error. The chain joins TRBV6-5 to TRBJ1-2, with 9 positions matching TRBD1. This CDR3 region has 14 residues. Germline CDR1 MNHEY, CDR2 SVGAGI. CDR3 DNA sequence: TGTGTCAGCAGTCGAACCAGGACAGGGGATGGCTACACCTTC. This gives the protein CVSSRTRTGDGYTF.

There are a few counts of this clone. The chain recombines TRBV7-9 with TRBJ2-2; maybe TRBD1 (5 bases). The CDR3 length is 17 residues. Between the trimmed V and J ends, which lost 2 bases and 4 bases, there was a span of 17 bases. Germline assignment: CDR1 SEHNR and CDR2 FQNEAQ (reference sequence). The CDR3 sequence is CASSLTGSGLRTGELFF. In DNA form, the CDR3 reads TGTGCCAGCAGCTTAACAGGTTCGGGTCTCCGCACCGGGGAGCTGTTTTTT.

This clone has a single count. The chain carries TRBV7-2 and TRBJ1-1; maybe TRBD1 (6 bases). Germline values: CDR1 SGHTA, CDR2 FQGNSA. The CDR3 has 18 residues. V dropped 2 bases and J dropped 4 bases, with 23 bases sitting between them. The CDR3 DNA reads TGTGCCAGCAGCTTATTTGAACCCGGCTATTGGGGGGCCACTGAAGCTTTCTTT. Translating gives CASSLFEPGYWGATEAFF.

The V gene is TRBV5-4, the J gene TRBJ2-7, with D tentatively TRBD2 (6 bases). The CDR3 loop spans 13 amino acids. Trimming shortened V by 5 bases and J by 4 bases, and 13 bases separated the two germline ends. Germline CDR1 SGHNT, CDR2 YYREEE (reference sequence). CDR3 nucleotide sequence: TGTGCCAGCAGTCCCGGGGACTCGTACGAGCAGTACTTC. Its translation: CASSPGDSYEQYF.